This T cell receptor (beta chain) was found in a study of cytomegalovirus exposure and HLA in healthy donors. V lost 4 bases and J 0 bases, leaving 15 bases between the germline ends. Germline values: CDR1 GTSNPN, CDR2 SVGIG (reference sequence). The CDR3 covers 16 residues. The PCR used 60 Vbeta and 13 Jbeta primers. Only in-frame clones appear in the TCRdb table, and some are missing; sequencing was by immunoSEQ multiplex PCR. The sample has under 200,000 clones; approximately 80% are singletons. The gene calls are TRBV30 and TRBJ2-2; the D is unclear. The receptor comes from a woman in her forties in good health and CMV-seropositive. Sequenced: PBMCs. CDR3 in amino acids: CAWNPLELANTGELFF. The CDR3 coding sequence is TGTGCCTGGAACCCCCTAGAGTTGGCGAACACCGGGGAGCTGTTTTTT. Combining the CDR3 with reference TRBV30 and TRBJ2-2 gives the whole variable domain SQTIHQWPATLVQPVGSPLSLECTVEGTSNPNLYWYRQAAGRGLQLLFYSVGIGQISSEVPQNLSASRPQDRQFILSSKKLLLSDSGFYLCAWNPLELANTGELFFGEGSRLTVL.